This passage covers 9 T cell receptor beta chains from one sample sequenced in a study of OX40 agonist ivuxolimab in advanced cancers. Clones were read by immunoSEQ multiplex PCR, and TCRdb kept only the in-frame ones, dropping some. The repertoire holds roughly 140,000 clones, with roughly 94% as singletons. This specimen consisted of CD4+ or CD8+ T cells sorted from blood, obtained in a trial of the OX40 agonist ivuxolimab. Every receptor here comes from an adult with an advanced solid tumor such as melanoma, head and neck, liver or kidney cancer.

The chain employs TRBV6-5 and TRBJ1-2, with a weak D call TRBD1 (6 bases). This CDR3 contains 15 residues. V dropped 2 bases and J dropped 2 bases, with 12 bases sitting between them. Per germline, CDR1 MNHEY and CDR2 SVGAGI. The CDR3 loop reads CASSYGQGLNYGYTF. CDR3 nucleotides: TGTGCCAGCAGTTACGGGCAGGGGCTGAACTATGGCTACACCTTC.

The chain combines TRBV7-9 with TRBJ1-2, with no clear D. V was clipped by 0 bases and J by 7 bases, with 12 bases between them. Per germline, CDR1 SEHNR and CDR2 FQNEAQ (reference sequence). CDR3 length: 14 residues. The CDR3: CASSLAWPPGGYTF. CDR3 DNA sequence: TGTGCCAGCAGCTTAGCTTGGCCACCGGGTGGCTACACCTTC.

The chain uses TRBV4-2 and TRBJ2-1; 9 bases line up with TRBD2. CDR1 and CDR2 (germline): LGHNA, YNFKEQ. The CDR3 consists of 16 residues. J gave up 8 bases and V 4 bases, and 12 bases lay outside the gene matches. The DNA of the CDR3 is TGTGCCAGCAGCCCCCTAAAGGGTAGCGGGAGCGATGAGCAGTTCTTC. It encodes CASSPLKGSGSDEQFF.

The rearrangement uses TRBV6-4 and TRBJ2-3; possibly TRBD1 for D (5 bases). CDR3 length: 12 amino acids. Trimming took 0 bases from V and 8 from J, leaving 6 bases between them. Germline V gives CDR1 MRHNA, CDR2 SNTAGT. The CDR3 nucleotides are TGTGCCAGCAGTGACTCTAGGGGTACGCAGTATTTT. Translation gives CASSDSRGTQYF.

This clone appeared once. The chain combines TRBV29-1 with TRBJ2-5; 10 bases line up with TRBD1. Germline assignment: CDR1 SQVTM and CDR2 ANQGSEA. After removal of 7 bases from V and 5 bases from J, the junction contained 4 bases not matched to a gene. The CDR3 has 12 residues. CDR3 coding DNA: TGCAGCGCCGACAGGGGGCCGGAGACCCAGTACTTC. This sequence encodes CSADRGPETQYF.

The rearrangement links TRBV7-2 to TRBJ1-6; no definite D call. V shed 6 bases and J shed 5 bases, with 8 bases lying between them. CDR1 and CDR2 (germline): SGHTA, FQGNSA. The CDR3 length is 13 residues. The DNA for the CDR3 is TGTGCCAGCAGAGCACAAAATAATTCACCCCTCCACTTT. This translates into CASRAQNNSPLHF. Together with reference TRBV7-2 and TRBJ1-6, the CDR3 gives the full variable domain: GAGVSQSPSNKVTEKGKDVELRCDPISGHTALYWYRQSLGQGLEFLIYFQGNSAPDKSGLPSDRFSAERTGGSVSTLTIQRTQQEDSAVYLCASRAQNNSPLHFGNGTRLTVT.

The rearrangement links TRBV28 to TRBJ2-7; 8 positions agree with TRBD1. Germline V gene sequence: CDR1 MDHEN, CDR2 SYDVKM. The CDR3 has 16 residues. Trimming cost V 6 bases and J 0 bases; bases outside gene matches: 10. The CDR3 bases are TGTGCCAGCAGCCCTCCCGGACAGGGAAGCTCCTACGAGCAGTACTTC. Translating gives CASSPPGQGSSYEQYF.

The rearrangement uses TRBV7-3 and TRBJ1-2; TRBD1 matches at 8 bases. Trimming cost V 5 bases and J 5 bases; bases outside gene matches: 10. The CDR3 totals 15 residues. Germline CDR1 and CDR2: SGHTA and FQGTGA. CDR3 DNA: TGTGCCAGCAGCAAAAGGGACAGGCATCCATATGGCTACACCTTC. Its protein is CASSKRDRHPYGYTF. Drawing the rest from reference TRBV7-3 and TRBJ1-2, the complete variable domain is GAGVSQTPSNKVTEKGKYVELRCDPISGHTALYWYRQSLGQGPEFLIYFQGTGAADDSGLPNDRFFAVRPEGSVSTLKIQRTERGDSAVYLCASSKRDRHPYGYTFGSGTRLTVV.

This chain joins TRBV10-3 and TRBJ1-2; 7 nucleotides match TRBD1. V was pared by 5 bases and J by 7 bases, with 7 bases of the junction left unmatched. CDR1 and CDR2 from the germline V gene are ENHRY and SYGVKD. The CDR3 is 13 residues long. DNA for the CDR3: TGTGCCATCAGTTTCGACAGGGCGGGTGGCTACACCTTC. It yields the protein CAISFDRAGGYTF.